The 11 T cell receptor beta chains below were found in one sample sequenced in a study of blood T cells in healthy people across ages. Alongside a J-beta primer mix, a sample-barcoded 5' primer served in a second PCR lasting roughly 7 to 11 cycles. In TCRdb, the 5' RACE reads were re-called with MiXCR into one record per CDR3 protein. The sample has approximately 1.5 million distinct CDR3 sequences, approximately 43% seen once. Sequencing was done on a sample of blood. The receptors shown here come from a woman between 18 and 30 years old in good health.

The CDR3 is CASSDITDRAYNEKELFF. For the CDR3, the DNA is TGTGCCAGCAGCGACATAACCGACAGGGCGTACAATGAAAAAGAACTGTTTTTT. V gene TRBV4-2 combines with J gene TRBJ1-4; 7 positions match TRBD1. The CDR3 has 18 residues. V shed 5 bases, J shed 12 bases, and the junction held 24 bases outside the gene matches. Germline V gene lookup returns CDR1 LGHNA and CDR2 YNFKEQ.

The count of this clonotype is one. The chain couples TRBV7-9 to TRBJ1-4; no clear D gene. This CDR3 comprises 13 residues. Germline-derived CDR1 and CDR2 are SEHNR and FQNEAQ (reference sequence). Trimming pared 3 bases from V and 8 bases from J, leaving 10 bases between. CDR3 amino acids: CASSFQEREKLFF. The DNA for the CDR3 is TGTGCCAGCAGCTTCCAGGAACGGGAAAAACTGTTTTTT.

This clonotype was observed a handful of times. The J gene is TRBJ2-1, the V gene TRBV11-2, with D maybe TRBD2 (6 bases). Germline assignment: CDR1 SGHAT and CDR2 FQNNGV. CDR3 length: 14 residues. V was cut by 0 bases and J by 8 bases, with 11 bases left in between. This chain's CDR3 is CASSLDRWGDEQFF. The CDR3 DNA follows: TGTGCCAGCAGCTTAGATAGGTGGGGGGATGAGCAGTTCTTC.

This rearrangement joins TRBV29-1 to TRBJ2-5; 8 bases line up with TRBD1. Unmatched junction bases numbered 4, after V lost 6 bases and J lost 1 base. The germline CDR1 and CDR2 sequences are SQVTM and ANQGSEA. CDR3 length: 13 residues. CDR3 sequence reads: CSVRQGTQETQYF. The DNA for the CDR3 is TGCAGCGTGAGACAGGGGACCCAAGAGACCCAGTACTTC. Full variable domain (missing parts from reference TRBV29-1 and TRBJ2-5): SAVISQKPSRDICQRGTSLTIQCQVDSQVTMMFWYRQQPGQSLTLIATANQGSEATYESGFVIDKFPISRPNLTFSTLTVSNMSPEDSSIYLCSVRQGTQETQYFGPGTRLLVL.

CDR3 amino acids: CASSHGTEGEQYF. CDR3 DNA sequence: TGTGCCAGCTCTCACGGGACGGAAGGCGAGCAGTACTTC. This chain connects TRBV18 to TRBJ2-7; either TRBD1 or TRBD2 may supply D (5 bases each). V was pared by 6 bases and J by 6 bases, with 15 bases between. The germline V gene encodes CDR1 KGHSH and CDR2 LQKENI. This CDR3 region has 13 residues.

The table lists this clonotype with a few counts. This chain links TRBV6-5 with TRBJ1-2; tentative D call: TRBD1 (6 bases). V was clipped by 7 bases and J by 7 bases, with 13 bases between them. Germline loops: CDR1 MNHEY, CDR2 SVGAGI. The CDR3 runs to 12 residues. The chain's CDR3 is CASNKGVGGYTF. The DNA of the CDR3 is TGTGCCAGCAATAAGGGGGTGGGTGGCTACACCTTC.

The rearrangement uses TRBV6-1 and TRBJ1-6; TRBD1 aligns across 8 bases. Losses at the gene ends were 7 bases for V and 3 bases for J; bases not matched to a gene: 14. There are 18 residues in the CDR3. Germline V gene data show CDR1 as MNHNS and CDR2 as SASEGT. The CDR3 loop reads CASIHLRTGWNYNSPLHF. In nucleotides, the CDR3 is TGTGCCAGCATTCACCTAAGGACAGGGTGGAACTATAATTCACCCCTCCACTTT.

This clonotype was recorded a few times. This chain connects TRBV7-3 to TRBJ2-2, with a tentative D call TRBD1 (5 bases). The V end was cut by 1 base, the J end by 3 bases, with 6 bases between. Per the germline V gene, CDR1 is SGHTA and CDR2 is FQGTGA. The CDR3 is made up of 14 amino acids. CDR3 nucleotide sequence: TGTGCCAGCAGCTTAAAAGGGGACACCGGGGAGCTGTTTTTT. It translates to CASSLKGDTGELFF.

This clonotype was recorded a few times. J is TRBJ1-1 and V is TRBV12-3 or TRBV12-4; D call uncertain. V was cut by 3 bases and J by 5 bases, with 4 bases left in between. The CDR3 loop spans 11 amino acids. CDR3 loop: CASSFETEAFF. The CDR3 DNA sequence: TGTGCCAGCAGTTTTGAAACTGAAGCTTTCTTT.

This clonotype was detected a few times. The gene calls are TRBV4-3 and TRBJ1-6; TRBD1 matches 10 bases. The CDR3 covers 15 residues. Germline V lookup: CDR1 LGHNA, CDR2 YSLEER. V gave up 4 bases and J gave up 7 bases; unmatched junction bases: 4. CDR3 in amino acids: CASSLTGGVNSPLHF. The CDR3 region has the DNA TGCGCCAGCAGCCTGACAGGGGGCGTGAATTCACCCCTCCACTTT.

The gene calls are TRBV6-2 or TRBV6-3 and TRBJ2-1, with TRBD2 identical over 9 bases. V lost 2 bases, J lost 2 bases, and 1 base stayed unmatched. The CDR3 is 15 amino acids. Per germline, CDR1 MNHEY and CDR2 SVGEGT. The CDR3 is CASSYGGGAYNEQFF. The CDR3 nucleotides are TGTGCCAGCAGTTACGGCGGGGGGGCCTACAATGAGCAGTTCTTC.